This TCR beta chain emerged from a study of OX40 agonist ivuxolimab in advanced cancers. Study at large: Intravenous ivuxolimab was administered to patients every 2 weeks at 0.01 to 10 mg/kg.

The method was immunoSEQ multiplex PCR; TCRdb's version includes in-frame clones alone and lacks a portion of them. The table has about 16,000 clones, roughly 86% seen once. The V gene lost 5 bases and the J gene lost 1 base, with 15 bases spanning the gap. The CDR3 has 16 residues. Germline CDR1 reads PRHDT; CDR2 reads FYEKMQ (reference sequence). The chain employs TRBV13 and TRBJ2-1, with D unresolved. Sequences were derived from CD4+ or CD8+ T cells sorted from blood, sampled in a trial of the OX40 agonist ivuxolimab. This receptor was identified in an adult with an advanced solid tumor such as melanoma, head and neck, liver or kidney cancer. The CDR3 nucleotides are TGTGCCAGCAGCCCGAACCCCCTGGGGTCCTACAATGAGCAGTTCTTC. Protein product: CASSPNPLGSYNEQFF.